The 12 T cell receptor beta chains listed next were all sequenced from one sample in a study of monozygotic twins with inflammatory bowel disease. TCRdb re-analyzed the 5' RACE reads; it lists each CDR3 protein once, without DNA. This sample contains approximately 330,000 distinct CDR3 sequences. Sequencing was carried out using blood. These receptors all stem from a human donor with ulcerative colitis or Crohn's disease, or a healthy co-twin of an affected twin (not recorded which).

The chain carries TRBV6-5 and TRBJ2-3; TCRdb picks TRBD2, but there is no DNA to check that call. This CDR3 is 18 amino acids long. The germline CDR1 and CDR2 sequences are MNHEY and SVGAGI. The CDR3 is CASSYSLAGGGTTDTQYF.

The genes are TRBV6-2 or TRBV6-3 and TRBJ2-1; TCRdb gives TRBD2 as the D gene, but with no DNA this cannot be confirmed. Germline CDR1 is MNHEY and CDR2 is SVGEGT. CDR3 length: 16 amino acids. The chain's CDR3 is CASRATGTSFFDEQFF.

V gene TRBV2 combines with J gene TRBJ2-2; TCRdb's D call, TRBD1, is unchecked because there is no DNA. Germline CDR1 and CDR2: SNHLY and FYNNEI. CDR3 length: 14 residues. This CDR3 is CASSGQGRAGELFF.

This rearrangement joins TRBV9 to TRBJ2-7; TCRdb names TRBD2, which stays unverified in the absence of DNA. This CDR3 contains 15 residues. Germline V gene lookup returns CDR1 SGDLS and CDR2 YYNGEE. This chain's CDR3 is CASSVAGLGSDEQYF.

V gene TRBV5-1 combines with J gene TRBJ1-6; there is no DNA to check the TCRdb D call of TRBD1. In germline, CDR1 is SGHRS, CDR2 YFSETQ. There are 14 residues in the CDR3. The CDR3 protein is CPSSTDSDNSPLHF.

This chain connects TRBV29-1 to TRBJ2-6; with no DNA, the TCRdb D assignment of TRBD1 cannot be verified. Germline V gene data show CDR1 as SQVTM and CDR2 as ANQGSEA. This CDR3 contains 15 residues. The CDR3 sequence: CSVETGGSGANVLTF.

The rearrangement links TRBV20-1 to TRBJ1-2. The V gene's germline CDR1 is DFQATT and CDR2 SNEGSKA (reference sequence). CDR3 length equals 13 residues. The CDR3 protein is CSVPGYYNYGYTF.

This chain joins TRBV7-2 and TRBJ2-5; the TCRdb D gene call, TRBD2, has no DNA to confirm it. Germline V gives CDR1 SGHTA, CDR2 FQGNSA. The CDR3 loop spans 16 amino acids. The CDR3 sequence: CASSLTSGGAGETQYF.

V and J are TRBV27 and TRBJ2-7; TCRdb's D gene call, TRBD2, goes unchecked for lack of DNA. Germline CDR1 MNHEY, CDR2 SMNVEV (reference sequence). The CDR3 runs to 19 residues. CDR3 sequence reads: CASSLKSPGLAGVGSEQYF.

This chain joins TRBV27 and TRBJ1-6; checking the TCRdb D call of TRBD1 is not possible without DNA. In germline, CDR1 is MNHEY, CDR2 SMNVEV (reference sequence). The CDR3 has 15 amino acids. CDR3 residues: CASSPTGYVISPLHF.

V is TRBV20-1 and J is TRBJ1-2. CDR1 and CDR2 (germline): DFQATT, SNEGSKA (reference sequence). The CDR3 runs 11 residues. The CDR3 here is CSAGENYGYTF.

This CDR3 is CASSLVEVTGELFF. This sequence joins TRBV11-2 and TRBJ2-2. The length of the CDR3 is 14 residues. CDR1 and CDR2 (germline): SGHAT, FQNNGV.